The T cell receptor beta chain described here comes from a study of blood T cell repertoires in COVID-19. There are 13 residues in the CDR3. The germline V and J ends were trimmed by 6 bases and 6 bases, with 13 bases remaining between them. Profiling relied on immunoSEQ multiplex PCR, and the TCRdb table lists in-frame clones only, not all of them. This sample carries 140,000 to 150,000 clones, roughly 76% of them seen once, and the ten largest clones take more than 7%. Source material: peripheral blood. The sequence was obtained from a human donor with acute or convalescent COVID-19. The donor label of this sample is uncertain. The chain is built from TRBV12-3 or TRBV12-4 and TRBJ2-3, with a weak D call TRBD1 (6 bases). CDR3 bases: TGTGCCAGCAGCCTAGGGACACCTGATACGCAGTATTTT. Translating gives CASSLGTPDTQYF.